Presented here are 30 T cell receptor beta chains from one specimen sequenced in a study of coeliac disease. The assay was immunoSEQ multiplex PCR, and TCRdb's table has in-frame clones only and misses some. This sample has under 9,500 clones, with approximately 60% found just once. Input material: intraepithelial lymphocytes from the gut. The receptors derive from a woman aged 55-70 years with celiac disease.

The CDR3 loop is CASSFHGSGRALEETQYF. The CDR3 region has the DNA TGTGCCAGCAGTTTCCATGGCAGCGGGAGGGCCCTGGAGGAGACCCAGTACTTC. The V gene is TRBV28, the J gene TRBJ2-5, with 10 positions matching TRBD2. The CDR3 contains 18 residues. Trimming took 3 bases from V and 5 from J; bases not matched to a gene: 15. Per the germline V gene, CDR1 is MDHEN and CDR2 is SYDVKM.

V usage is TRBV29-1 and J usage is TRBJ1-2; 9 bases map to TRBD1. J lost 7 bases, V lost 4 bases, and 1 base had no gene match. The CDR3 contains 11 residues. CDR1 SQVTM and CDR2 ANQGSEA come from the germline V gene. CDR3 DNA sequence: TGCAGCGTTGGGACAGGGGTTGGCTACACCTTC. Its protein product is CSVGTGVGYTF.

This chain joins TRBV18 and TRBJ1-2; 8 bases are shared with TRBD1. The CDR3 is 14 amino acids. Trimming removed 2 bases from V and 4 bases from J; junction bases left unmatched: 3. Germline-derived CDR1 and CDR2 are KGHSH and LQKENI. In DNA form, the CDR3 reads TGTGCCAGCTCACCATCAGGGGGCGGCTATGGCTACACCTTC. Translation: CASSPSGGGYGYTF.

This clone was seen only once. The chain joins TRBV13 to TRBJ1-1; 8 bases align to TRBD1. J gave up 4 bases and V 5 bases, and 9 bases lay outside the gene matches. The CDR3 consists of 15 residues. Germline loops: CDR1 PRHDT, CDR2 FYEKMQ (reference sequence). CDR3 nucleotide sequence: TGTGCCAGCAGCACTCACCTTACAGGGGGCACTGAAGCTTTCTTT. Amino acids: CASSTHLTGGTEAFF.

This clone was found a few times. This chain connects TRBV10-3 to TRBJ1-2; D call uncertain. Germline V gene sequence: CDR1 ENHRY, CDR2 SYGVKD. The CDR3 is 13 amino acids. V was shortened by 3 bases and J by 4 bases, with 9 bases between the two germline ends. CDR3 residues: CAISEREVYGYTF. DNA of the CDR3: TGTGCCATCAGTGAAAGGGAGGTCTATGGCTACACCTTC.

The V call is TRBV27, the J call TRBJ1-1; a weak D match, TRBD1 (6 bases). The V and J ends lost 7 bases and 3 bases respectively, with 18 bases between them. CDR1 and CDR2 from the germline V gene are MNHEY and SMNVEV (reference sequence). There are 15 residues in the CDR3. The CDR3 DNA sequence: TGTGCCAGCACTCCCGTGGGGGCGCGGTACACTGAAGCTTTCTTT. It is translated as CASTPVGARYTEAFF.

The chain couples TRBV27 to TRBJ2-3; 9 bases match TRBD2. The CDR3 extends over 15 amino acids. CDR1 MNHEY and CDR2 SMNVEV come from the germline V gene (reference sequence). V shed 5 bases, J shed 2 bases, and the junction held 5 bases outside the gene matches. Here the CDR3 reads CASSPTSGHTDTQYF. Written as DNA, the CDR3 is TGTGCCAGCAGTCCGACTAGCGGACACACAGATACGCAGTATTTT.

V and J are TRBV28 and TRBJ2-2; 7 bases are shared with TRBD2. V was pared by 5 bases and J by 3 bases, with 12 bases of the junction left unmatched. This CDR3 is built from 17 residues. In germline, CDR1 is MDHEN, CDR2 SYDVKM. The CDR3 bases are TGTGCCAGCAGTCTTTTGGGCGGGGGTGATGACACCGGGGAGCTGTTTTTT. It encodes CASSLLGGGDDTGELFF.

This rearrangement joins TRBV6-4 to TRBJ1-1; D gene uncertain. The V and J ends lost 7 bases and 6 bases respectively, with 6 bases between them. There are 10 residues in the CDR3. Germline CDR1 is MRHNA and CDR2 is SNTAGT. The CDR3 coding sequence is TGTGCCAGCATAGTCGCTGAAGCTTTCTTT. Translating it yields CASIVAEAFF.

This clone turned up a few times. The chain is built from TRBV9 and TRBJ2-3; D perhaps matches TRBD2 (5 bases). The CDR3 has 14 residues. Germline V lookup: CDR1 SGDLS, CDR2 YYNGEE. V was cut by 3 bases and J by 5 bases, with 13 bases left in between. CDR3 in DNA: TGTGCCAGCAGCGGAGGGTTCGCCTTAGATACGCAGTATTTT. The encoded protein is CASSGGFALDTQYF.

The chain combines TRBV6-6 with TRBJ1-2, with D uncertain. The V gene's germline CDR1 is MNHNY and CDR2 SVGAGI (reference sequence). The V end lost 4 bases, the J end lost 6 bases, and 18 bases lay between the germline ends. The CDR3 spans 15 residues. CDR3 residues: CASSCGLTLRHGYTF. The CDR3 nucleotides read TGTGCCAGCAGTTGCGGACTGACCCTTAGACATGGCTACACCTTC.

The V call is TRBV27, the J call TRBJ1-2; the match to TRBD1 covers 10 bases. The germline V gene encodes CDR1 MNHEY and CDR2 SMNVEV (reference sequence). This CDR3 contains 13 residues. V trimming: 5 bases; J trimming: 8 bases; junction bases outside the gene matches: 5. DNA of the CDR3: TGTGCCAGCAGTCAAGGACAGGGGGGGGGCTACACCTTC. It yields the protein CASSQGQGGGYTF.

The genes are TRBV4-1 and TRBJ2-1; no clear D gene. This CDR3 contains 15 residues. V was trimmed by 4 bases and J by 5 bases, leaving 15 bases between them. Germline V gene lookup returns CDR1 MGHRA and CDR2 YSYEKL. The CDR3 sequence is CASSLLESSHNEQFF. Written as DNA, the CDR3 is TGCGCCAGCAGCCTCCTGGAGAGTTCCCACAATGAGCAGTTCTTC.

The gene calls are TRBV9 and TRBJ2-7, with D possibly matching TRBD2 (5 bases). This CDR3 has 14 residues. Germline CDR1 reads SGDLS; CDR2 reads YYNGEE. With 0 bases removed from V and 0 bases from J, the gap between germline ends came to 7 bases. For the CDR3, the DNA is TGTGCCAGCAGCGTAGTTAGCGACTCCTACGAGCAGTACTTC. Translation gives CASSVVSDSYEQYF.

This rearrangement joins TRBV4-3 to TRBJ2-7, with 10 bases fitting TRBD2. The CDR3 totals 18 residues. Germline CDR1 is LGHNA and CDR2 is YSLEER. J was trimmed by 2 bases and V by 1 base; bases with no gene match: 11. The CDR3 here is CASSQAGSGGPNPYEQYF. CDR3 coding DNA: TGCGCCAGCAGCCAAGCGGGTAGCGGGGGGCCTAACCCCTACGAGCAGTACTTC.

This clone was seen just once. This chain uses TRBV30 with TRBJ1-1; no clear D. The V and J ends lost 2 bases and 1 base respectively, with 5 bases between them. Germline loops: CDR1 GTSNPN, CDR2 SVGIG (reference sequence). This CDR3 spans 12 amino acids. DNA of the CDR3: TGTGCCTGGAGTCCTTGGAACACTGAAGCTTTCTTT. Translating it yields CAWSPWNTEAFF.

This clone is classed as medium-sized. The chain is built from TRBV5-4 and TRBJ2-2; no definite D call. Trimming left V 3 bases short and J 2 bases short, with 8 bases between. CDR3 size: 14 residues. Germline CDR1 and CDR2: SGHNT and YYREEE (reference sequence). The CDR3: CASSSSDNTGELFF. The CDR3 DNA reads as TGTGCCAGCAGCTCTTCAGATAACACCGGGGAGCTGTTTTTT.

The chain carries TRBV30 and TRBJ2-2, with D possibly TRBD1 on 5 matching bases. This CDR3 is 15 amino acids long. V was shortened by 5 bases and J by 0 bases, with 13 bases between the two germline ends. CDR1 GTSNPN and CDR2 SVGIG come from the germline V gene (reference sequence). CDR3: CAWLPRTPNTGELFF. CDR3 DNA: TGTGCCTGGTTGCCTCGGACACCGAACACCGGGGAGCTGTTTTTT. Variable domain in full (rest from reference TRBV30 and TRBJ2-2): SQTIHQWPATLVQPVGSPLSLECTVEGTSNPNLYWYRQAAGRGLQLLFYSVGIGQISSEVPQNLSASRPQDRQFILSSKKLLLSDSGFYLCAWLPRTPNTGELFFGEGSRLTVL.

As DNA, the CDR3 is TGTGCCAGCAGTGCCACAGGGCGCGCCGGGGAGCTGTTTTTT. Protein sequence: CASSATGRAGELFF. V gene TRBV7-8 combines with J gene TRBJ2-2, with D possibly TRBD1 on 6 matching bases. V was trimmed by 6 bases and J by 6 bases, leaving 14 bases between them. Germline V gives CDR1 SGHVS, CDR2 FQNEAQ. This CDR3 comprises 14 residues.

The rearrangement links TRBV5-6 to TRBJ2-5; perhaps TRBD1 as D (6 bases). The CDR3 is made up of 13 amino acids. Trimming shortened V by 4 bases and J by 3 bases, and 10 bases separated the two germline ends. Germline CDR1 is SGHDT and CDR2 is YYEEEE. CDR3 in DNA: TGTGCCAGCAGCACCTGGACAGAAGAGACCCAGTACTTC. Protein sequence: CASSTWTEETQYF.

This clone occurred a few times. As DNA, the CDR3 is TGTGCCAGCAGCGAAGGGGCAGGTGACTATGGCTACACCTTC. Translating gives CASSEGAGDYGYTF. V is TRBV9 and J is TRBJ1-2, with D possibly TRBD1 on 5 matching bases. Germline V lookup: CDR1 SGDLS, CDR2 YYNGEE. The CDR3 length is 14 residues. V lost 3 bases and J lost 3, with 12 bases in between.

The gene calls are TRBV5-4 and TRBJ1-2, with 9 bases identical to TRBD1. J was trimmed by 5 bases and V by 2 bases; bases with no gene match: 1. The germline V gene has CDR1 SGHNT and CDR2 YYREEE (reference sequence). The CDR3 is 13 amino acids. The CDR3 reads CASSFGQGYGYTF. As DNA, the CDR3 is TGTGCCAGCAGCTTCGGACAGGGGTATGGCTACACCTTC.

The gene calls are TRBV5-4 and TRBJ2-7, with TRBD1 matching 7 bases. The CDR3 extends over 15 amino acids. Germline values: CDR1 SGHNT, CDR2 YYREEE (reference sequence). The V and J ends lost 2 bases and 5 bases, in that order; junction bases with no gene match: 10. The CDR3 region has the DNA TGTGCCAGCAGCTTTCCTAGGGGGCGCGGGCACGAGCAGTACTTC. This gives the protein CASSFPRGRGHEQYF.

V and J are TRBV7-6 and TRBJ1-5, with TRBD1 matching over 7 bases. Germline CDR1 reads SGHVS; CDR2 reads FNYEAQ. V was clipped by 1 base and J by 6 bases; unmatched bases: 6. CDR3 length equals 15 residues. CDR3 in amino acids: CASSLDRGKGQPQHF. The DNA of the CDR3 is TGTGCCAGCAGCTTAGACAGGGGAAAAGGTCAGCCCCAGCATTTT.

The V gene is TRBV6-5, the J gene TRBJ1-4; TRBD1 matches at 7 bases. The CDR3 is made up of 13 amino acids. The germline CDR1 and CDR2 sequences are MNHEY and SVGAGI. After removal of 7 bases from V and 3 bases from J, the junction contained 2 bases not matched to a gene. CDR3 DNA sequence: TGTGCCAGCAAAGACAGGGCTAATGAAAAACTGTTTTTT. Protein: CASKDRANEKLFF.

This sequence joins TRBV27 and TRBJ2-5; 7 bases align to TRBD2. Unmatched junction bases numbered 2, after V lost 2 bases and J lost 2 bases. The CDR3 is made up of 14 amino acids. The V gene's germline CDR1 is MNHEY and CDR2 SMNVEV (reference sequence). Here the CDR3 reads CASSLRGGQETQYF. Written as DNA, the CDR3 is TGTGCCAGCAGTTTAAGGGGAGGGCAAGAGACCCAGTACTTC.

This rearrangement joins TRBV28 to TRBJ1-5, with TRBD1 matching 9 bases. After removal of 8 bases from V and 6 bases from J, the junction contained 11 bases not matched to a gene. CDR1 and CDR2 (germline): MDHEN, SYDVKM. This CDR3 comprises 15 residues. The CDR3 DNA reads TGTGCCAGCCTCGAGAGGGACAGGGTCACTCAGCCCCAGCATTTT. Translating gives CASLERDRVTQPQHF.

Sample share makes this clone medium-sized. V is TRBV28 and J is TRBJ2-3; 9 bases align to TRBD1. The germline V gene encodes CDR1 MDHEN and CDR2 SYDVKM. V shed 5 bases and J 6 bases; nucleotides not matched to a gene: 9. This CDR3 spans 15 amino acids. The CDR3 coding sequence is TGTGCCAGCAGTCCGGGACAGGGATTCTGGGATACGCAGTATTTT. This sequence encodes CASSPGQGFWDTQYF.

The J gene is TRBJ2-7, the V gene TRBV10-2, with 8 bases matching TRBD1. The ends lost 6 bases at V and 2 bases at J; junction bases unmatched: 3. This CDR3 is built from 13 residues. The germline CDR1 and CDR2 sequences are WSHSY and SAAADI. CDR3 amino acids: CASRQGVAYEQYF. The CDR3 DNA is TGCGCCAGCAGACAGGGGGTTGCCTACGAGCAGTACTTC.

This clone is large within its sample. The CDR3 DNA follows: TGTGCCAGCAGTGGACAGGCCAGCTCCTACGAGCAGTACTTC. This gives the protein CASSGQASSYEQYF. The chain uses TRBV27 and TRBJ2-7; 7 bases align to TRBD1. The CDR3 runs 14 residues. V was pared by 5 bases and J by 0 bases, with 4 bases of the junction left unmatched. Germline CDR1 and CDR2: MNHEY and SMNVEV (reference sequence).